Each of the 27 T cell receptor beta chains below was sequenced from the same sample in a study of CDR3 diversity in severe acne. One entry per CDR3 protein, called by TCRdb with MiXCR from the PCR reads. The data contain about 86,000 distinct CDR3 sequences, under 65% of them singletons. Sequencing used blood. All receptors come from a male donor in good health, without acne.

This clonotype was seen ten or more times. CDR3 sequence (DNA): TGCGCCAGCAGAGGACAGGGAGAGACCCAGTACTTC. Encoded protein: CASRGQGETQYF. The genes are TRBV5-1 and TRBJ2-5; 8 bases fit TRBD1. Germline loops: CDR1 SGHRS, CDR2 YFSETQ. Germline trimming cut 5 bases from V and 4 bases from J; bases unmatched to any gene: 1. The CDR3 sequence is 12 residues long. Using reference TRBV5-1 and TRBJ2-5 for the parts outside the CDR3, the full variable domain is KAGVTQTPRYLIKTRGQQVTLSCSPISGHRSVSWYQQTPGQGLQFLFEYFSETQRNKGNFPGRFSGRQFSNSRSEMNVSTLELGDSALYLCASRGQGETQYFGPGTRLLVL.

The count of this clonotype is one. The CDR3 coding sequence is TGTGCCAGCACACTCTCTGGGGCGAGGCAGCCCCAGCATTTT. This gives the protein CASTLSGARQPQHF. The V gene is TRBV12-3 or TRBV12-4, the J gene TRBJ1-5, with a tentative D call TRBD1 (5 bases). The CDR3 spans 14 residues. Trimming stripped 7 bases from V and 7 bases from J, with 17 bases between.

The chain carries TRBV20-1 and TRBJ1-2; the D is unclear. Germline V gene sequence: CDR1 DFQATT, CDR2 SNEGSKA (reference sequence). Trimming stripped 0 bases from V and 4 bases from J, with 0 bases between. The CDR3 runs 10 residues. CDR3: CSARDYGYTF. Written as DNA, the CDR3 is TGCAGTGCTAGAGACTATGGCTACACCTTC.

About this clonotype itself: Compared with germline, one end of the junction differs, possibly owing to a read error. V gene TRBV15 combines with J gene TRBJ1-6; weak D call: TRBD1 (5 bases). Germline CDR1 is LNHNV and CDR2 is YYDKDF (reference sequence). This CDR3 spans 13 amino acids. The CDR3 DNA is TGTGCCACCGGCAGAGAGGAGGGGTCACCCCTCCACTTT. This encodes CATGREEGSPLHF.

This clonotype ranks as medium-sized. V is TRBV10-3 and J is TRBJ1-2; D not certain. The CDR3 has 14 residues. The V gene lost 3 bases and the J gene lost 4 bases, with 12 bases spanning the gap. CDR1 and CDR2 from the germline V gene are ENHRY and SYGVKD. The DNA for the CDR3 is TGTGCCATCAGTGACGGAGGCGGACTCTATGGCTACACCTTC. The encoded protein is CAISDGGGLYGYTF.

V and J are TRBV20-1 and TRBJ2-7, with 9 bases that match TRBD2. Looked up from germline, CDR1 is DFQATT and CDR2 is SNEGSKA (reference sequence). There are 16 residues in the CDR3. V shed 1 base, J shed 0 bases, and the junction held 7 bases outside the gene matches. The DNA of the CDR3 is TGCAGTGCTAGAGCGATACTTAGCGGGAGCTCCTACGAGCAGTACTTC. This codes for CSARAILSGSSYEQYF.

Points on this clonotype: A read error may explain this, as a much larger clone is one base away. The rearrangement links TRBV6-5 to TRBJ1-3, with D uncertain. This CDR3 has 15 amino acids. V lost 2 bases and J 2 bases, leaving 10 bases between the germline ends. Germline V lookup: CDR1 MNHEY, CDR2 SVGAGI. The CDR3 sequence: CASSYEWAPGNTIYF. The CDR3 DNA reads TGTGCCAGCAGTTACGAGTGGGCCCCTGGAAACACCATATATTTT.

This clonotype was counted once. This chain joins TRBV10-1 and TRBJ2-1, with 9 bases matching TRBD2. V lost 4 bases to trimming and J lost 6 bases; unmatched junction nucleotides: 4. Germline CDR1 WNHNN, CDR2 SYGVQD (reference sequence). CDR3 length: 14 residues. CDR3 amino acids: CASSGLAGINEQFF. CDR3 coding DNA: TGCGCCAGCAGTGGGCTAGCGGGGATCAATGAGCAGTTCTTC.

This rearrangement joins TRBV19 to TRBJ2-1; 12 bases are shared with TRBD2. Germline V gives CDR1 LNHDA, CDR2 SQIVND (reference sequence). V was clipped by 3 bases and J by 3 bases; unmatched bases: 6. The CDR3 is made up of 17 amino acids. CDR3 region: CASSMGLAGGNYNEQFF. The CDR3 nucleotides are TGTGCCAGTAGTATGGGGCTAGCGGGGGGGAACTACAATGAGCAGTTCTTC. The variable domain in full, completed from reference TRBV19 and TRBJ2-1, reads DGGITQSPKYLFRKEGQNVTLSCEQNLNHDAMYWYRQDPGQGLRLIYYSQIVNDFQKGDIAEGYSVSREKKESFPLTVTSAQKNPTAFYLCASSMGLAGGNYNEQFFGPGTRLTVL.

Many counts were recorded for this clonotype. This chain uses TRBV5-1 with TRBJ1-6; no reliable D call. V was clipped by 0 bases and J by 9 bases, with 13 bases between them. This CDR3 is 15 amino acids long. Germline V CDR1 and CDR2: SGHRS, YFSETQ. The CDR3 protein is CASSLGQVVGSPLHF. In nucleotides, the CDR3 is TGCGCCAGCAGCTTGGGCCAGGTAGTAGGTTCACCCCTCCACTTT.

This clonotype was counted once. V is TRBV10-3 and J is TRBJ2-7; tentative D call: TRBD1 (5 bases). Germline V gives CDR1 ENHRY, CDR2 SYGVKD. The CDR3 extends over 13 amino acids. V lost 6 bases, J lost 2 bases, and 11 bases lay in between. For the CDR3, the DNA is TGTGCCATCAGAACAGGCCTCACCTACGAGCAGTACTTC. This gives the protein CAIRTGLTYEQYF.

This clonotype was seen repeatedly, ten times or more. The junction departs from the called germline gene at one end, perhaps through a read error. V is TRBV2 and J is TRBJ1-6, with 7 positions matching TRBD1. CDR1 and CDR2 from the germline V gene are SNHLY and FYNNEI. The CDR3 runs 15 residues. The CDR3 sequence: CASRATGVYHSPLHF. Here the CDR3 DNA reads TGTGCCAGCAGGGCTACAGGGGTCTATCATTCACCCCTCCACTTT.

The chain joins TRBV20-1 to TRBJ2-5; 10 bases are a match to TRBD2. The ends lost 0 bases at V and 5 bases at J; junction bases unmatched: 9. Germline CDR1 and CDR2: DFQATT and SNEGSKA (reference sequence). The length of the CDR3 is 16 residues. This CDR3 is CSARDVSGRARETQYF. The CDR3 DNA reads TGCAGTGCTAGAGATGTCAGCGGGAGGGCCCGGGAGACCCAGTACTTC.

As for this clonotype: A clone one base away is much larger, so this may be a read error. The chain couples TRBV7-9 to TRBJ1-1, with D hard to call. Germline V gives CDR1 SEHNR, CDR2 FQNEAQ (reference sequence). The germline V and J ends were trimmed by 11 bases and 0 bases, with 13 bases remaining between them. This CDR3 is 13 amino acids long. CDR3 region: CADRRNMNTEAFF. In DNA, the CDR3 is TGTGCCGATCGACGGAATATGAACACTGAAGCTTTCTTT.

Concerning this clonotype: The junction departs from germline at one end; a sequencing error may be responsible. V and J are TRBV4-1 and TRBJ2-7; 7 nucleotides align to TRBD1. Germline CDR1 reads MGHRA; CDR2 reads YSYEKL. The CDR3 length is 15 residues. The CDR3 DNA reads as TGTGCCAGCAGCCAAGTAGCAGGGGGCTCCTACGAGCAGTACTTC. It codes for CASSQVAGGSYEQYF.

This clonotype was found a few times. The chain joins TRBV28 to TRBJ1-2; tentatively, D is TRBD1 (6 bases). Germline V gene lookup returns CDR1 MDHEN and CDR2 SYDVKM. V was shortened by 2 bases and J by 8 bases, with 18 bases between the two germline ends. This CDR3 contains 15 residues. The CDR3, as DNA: TGTGCCAGCAGTTTACCCGACAGGAGGGGAGGCGGCTACACCTTC. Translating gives CASSLPDRRGGGYTF.

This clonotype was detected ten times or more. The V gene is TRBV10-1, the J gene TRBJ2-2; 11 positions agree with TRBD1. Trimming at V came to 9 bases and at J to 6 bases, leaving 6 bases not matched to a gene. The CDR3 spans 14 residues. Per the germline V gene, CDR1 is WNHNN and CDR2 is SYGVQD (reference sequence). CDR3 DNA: TGCGCCAGTTCCGGACAGGGGGCACCCGGGGAGCTGTTTTTT. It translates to CASSGQGAPGELFF.

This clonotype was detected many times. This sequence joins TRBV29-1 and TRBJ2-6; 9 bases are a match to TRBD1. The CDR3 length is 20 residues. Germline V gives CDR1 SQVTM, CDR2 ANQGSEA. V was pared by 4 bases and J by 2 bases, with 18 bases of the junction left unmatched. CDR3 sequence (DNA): TGCAGCGTTGGTTTGGGACAGGGCCGCGGAGGTGGGACTGGGGCCAACGTCCTGACTTTC. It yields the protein CSVGLGQGRGGGTGANVLTF.

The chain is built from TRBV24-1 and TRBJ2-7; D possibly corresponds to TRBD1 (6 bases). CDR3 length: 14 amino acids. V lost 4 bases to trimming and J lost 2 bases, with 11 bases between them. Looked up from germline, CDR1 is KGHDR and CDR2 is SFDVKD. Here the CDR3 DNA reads TGTGCCACCAGTGAAAAATGGACAGCCTACGAGCAGTACTTC. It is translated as CATSEKWTAYEQYF.

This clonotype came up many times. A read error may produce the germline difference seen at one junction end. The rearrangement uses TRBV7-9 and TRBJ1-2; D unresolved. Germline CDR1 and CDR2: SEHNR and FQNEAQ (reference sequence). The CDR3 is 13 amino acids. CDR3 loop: CASTLTGVGGYTF. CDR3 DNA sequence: TGTGCCAGCACCTTAACCGGGGTCGGTGGCTACACCTTC.

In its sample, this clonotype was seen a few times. In DNA form, the CDR3 reads TGTGCCAGCAGTTTAGCAGGGTCCTTGGGTCAGCCCCAGCATTTT. This codes for CASSLAGSLGQPQHF. The gene calls are TRBV12-3 or TRBV12-4 and TRBJ1-5, with unresolved D. V lost 0 bases, J lost 6 bases, and 12 bases lay in between. The CDR3 length is 15 residues.

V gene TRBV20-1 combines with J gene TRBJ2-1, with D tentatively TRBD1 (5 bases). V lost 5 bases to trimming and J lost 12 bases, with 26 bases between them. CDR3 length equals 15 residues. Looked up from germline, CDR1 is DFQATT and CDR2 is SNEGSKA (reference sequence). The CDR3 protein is CSAFPPRTSTDTQFF. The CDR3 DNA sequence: TGCAGTGCTTTCCCCCCCAGGACAAGCACAGATACGCAGTTCTTC.

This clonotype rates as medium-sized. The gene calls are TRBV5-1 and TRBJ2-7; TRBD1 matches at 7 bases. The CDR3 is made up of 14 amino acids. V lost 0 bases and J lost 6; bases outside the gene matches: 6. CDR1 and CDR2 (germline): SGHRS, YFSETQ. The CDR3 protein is CASSLVRQGAEQYF. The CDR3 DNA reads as TGCGCCAGCAGCTTGGTTCGACAGGGAGCCGAGCAGTACTTC.

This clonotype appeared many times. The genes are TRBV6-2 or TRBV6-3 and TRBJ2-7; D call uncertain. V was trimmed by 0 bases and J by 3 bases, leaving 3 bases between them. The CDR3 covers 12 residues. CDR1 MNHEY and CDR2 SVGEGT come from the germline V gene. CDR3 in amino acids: CASSYSSYEQYF. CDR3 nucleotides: TGTGCCAGCAGTTACTCGAGCTACGAGCAGTACTTC.

DNA for the CDR3: TGCAGTGCTAGTATTGTGGGATCGAACACCGGGGAGCTGTTTTTT. Amino acids: CSASIVGSNTGELFF. This sequence joins TRBV20-1 and TRBJ2-2, with D unresolved. This CDR3 comprises 15 residues. V was pared by 3 bases and J by 0 bases, with 11 bases between. The germline gives CDR1 DFQATT, CDR2 SNEGSKA (reference sequence).

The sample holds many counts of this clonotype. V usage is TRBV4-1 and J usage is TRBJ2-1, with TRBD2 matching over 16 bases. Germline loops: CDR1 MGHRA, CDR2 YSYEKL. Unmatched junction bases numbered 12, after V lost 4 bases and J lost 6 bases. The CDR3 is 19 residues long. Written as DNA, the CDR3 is TGCGCCAGCAGCCGCTCCGGGACTAGCGGGGGGGCCGGGGGCAATGAGCAGTTCTTC. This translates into CASSRSGTSGGAGGNEQFF.

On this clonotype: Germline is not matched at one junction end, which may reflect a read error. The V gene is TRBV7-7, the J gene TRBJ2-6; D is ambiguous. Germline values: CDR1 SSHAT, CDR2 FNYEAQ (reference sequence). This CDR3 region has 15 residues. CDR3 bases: TGTGCTAGCAGCCCAGGCTTCCAGGGGGCCAACGTCCTGACTTTC. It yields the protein CASSPGFQGANVLTF.